This T cell receptor (beta chain) comes out of a study of blood T cell repertoires in COVID-19. Looking at the study overall: COVID-19 samples from acute and convalescent phases originated in the United States, Italy and Spain. T cells, B-cell-depleted T cells, or PBMCs provided the cDNA or gDNA that served as material.

Germline-derived CDR1 and CDR2 are MNHEY and SVGEGT. V lost 6 bases to trimming and J lost 5 bases; unmatched junction nucleotides: 13. This CDR3 is 15 amino acids long. In the source study's methods: It was from reference gene primer amplification that nucleated cell counts were estimated. TCRdb keeps only in-frame clones here, not all; method: immunoSEQ multiplex PCR. That table supplies the V and J calls and clone size; D and trimming were determined from the DNA. The data hold more than 50,000 clones, with approximately 85% observed a single time. The TCR sequence derives from a human donor in a cohort sampled during active COVID-19. Sequenced: peripheral blood. The chain employs TRBV6-2 or TRBV6-3 and TRBJ2-7, with TRBD1 matching 7 bases. CDR3 DNA: TGTGCCAGCAGACCTGACAGGGTGGTTCCTGACGAGCAGTACTTC. Translating it yields CASRPDRVVPDEQYF.